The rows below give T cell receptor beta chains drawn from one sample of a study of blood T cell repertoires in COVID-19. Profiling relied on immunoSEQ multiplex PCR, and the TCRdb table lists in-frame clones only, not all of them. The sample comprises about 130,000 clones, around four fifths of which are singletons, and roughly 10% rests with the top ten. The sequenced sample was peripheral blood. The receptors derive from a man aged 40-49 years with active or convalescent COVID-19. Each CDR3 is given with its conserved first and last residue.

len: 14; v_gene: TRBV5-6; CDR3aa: CASSLRGGNYGYTF
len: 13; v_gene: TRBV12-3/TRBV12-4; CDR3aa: CASSLDREVGYTF
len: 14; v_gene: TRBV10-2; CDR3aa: CASSELNSNQPQHF
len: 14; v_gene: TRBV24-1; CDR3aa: CATSEGGGIDTQYF
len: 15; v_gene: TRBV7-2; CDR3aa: CASSLGVQGVYEQYF
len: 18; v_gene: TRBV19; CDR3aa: CASMGGTIVQGRNQPQHF
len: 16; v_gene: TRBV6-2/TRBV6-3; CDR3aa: CASSYVLAGSTDTQYF
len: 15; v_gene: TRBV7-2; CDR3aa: CASSSRTGGDYGYTF
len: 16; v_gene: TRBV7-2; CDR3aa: CASSYLGTGLTGELFF
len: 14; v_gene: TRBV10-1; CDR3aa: CASSSQGFTDTQYF
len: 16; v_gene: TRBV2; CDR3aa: CATRGVGGLGTGELFF
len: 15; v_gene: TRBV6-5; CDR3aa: CASTTGFATNEKLFF
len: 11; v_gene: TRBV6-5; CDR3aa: CASSLLGRAFF
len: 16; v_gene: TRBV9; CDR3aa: CASSRQGAPQYNEQFF
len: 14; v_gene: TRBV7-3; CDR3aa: CASSLGTSGDTQYF
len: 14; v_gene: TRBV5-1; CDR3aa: CASSLEQGGEKLFF
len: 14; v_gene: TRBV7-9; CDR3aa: CASSSPGGAETQYF
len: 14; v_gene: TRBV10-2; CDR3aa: CASTGTGPRTEAFF
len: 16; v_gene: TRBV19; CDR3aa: CASSILAGGGQETQYF
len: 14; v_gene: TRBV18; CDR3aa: CASSGTGVPNTIYF
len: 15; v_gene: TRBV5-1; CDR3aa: CASSLGTGGDYTQYF
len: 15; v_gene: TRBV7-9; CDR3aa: CASSSTTRGTDTQYF
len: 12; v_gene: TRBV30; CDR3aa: CAWRATGPRHTF
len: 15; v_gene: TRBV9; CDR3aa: CASSVGLAAYYEQYF
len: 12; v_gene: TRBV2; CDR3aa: CASRLMNTEAFF
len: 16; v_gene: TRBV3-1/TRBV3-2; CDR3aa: CASSPRLAGGPYEQYF
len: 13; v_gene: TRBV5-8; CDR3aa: CASSPGLVTEAFF
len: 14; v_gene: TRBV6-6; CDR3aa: CASSGGQGWGPQHF
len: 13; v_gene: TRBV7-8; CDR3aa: CASSLGGRNEQFF
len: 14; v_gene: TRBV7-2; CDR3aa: CASSVRVSSYEQYF
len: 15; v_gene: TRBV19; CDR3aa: CASSIRGSTNEKLFF
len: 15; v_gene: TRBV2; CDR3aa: CASSAQTGGSYGYTF
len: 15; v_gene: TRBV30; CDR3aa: CAWSGIDRGNEKLFF
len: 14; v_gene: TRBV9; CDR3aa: CASSAGQYNSPLHF
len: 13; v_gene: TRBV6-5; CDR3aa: CASSYDGANEQYF
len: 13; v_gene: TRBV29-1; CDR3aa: CSVGGRVTHEQYF
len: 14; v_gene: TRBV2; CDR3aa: CASIRTHLYTEAFF
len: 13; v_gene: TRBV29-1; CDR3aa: CSVQLDSQETQYF
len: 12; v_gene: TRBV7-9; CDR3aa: CASSLVGSGGVF
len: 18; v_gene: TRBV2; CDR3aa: CASRPGQGVQGGLYEQYF
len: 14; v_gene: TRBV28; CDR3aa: CASSLTGGINTIYF
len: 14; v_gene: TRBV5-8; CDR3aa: CASSYPKVRTEAFF
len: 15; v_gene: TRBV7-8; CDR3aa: CASSLEQGRTDTQYF
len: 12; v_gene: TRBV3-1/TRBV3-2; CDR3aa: CASSSRGQLLHF
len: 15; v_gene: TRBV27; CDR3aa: CASGSLAGGRDTQYF
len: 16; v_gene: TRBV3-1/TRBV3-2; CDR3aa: CASSQDLAGLTDTQYF
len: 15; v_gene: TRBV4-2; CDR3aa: CASSPTGGTDNEQFF
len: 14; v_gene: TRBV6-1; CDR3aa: CASSEGGQYQPQHF